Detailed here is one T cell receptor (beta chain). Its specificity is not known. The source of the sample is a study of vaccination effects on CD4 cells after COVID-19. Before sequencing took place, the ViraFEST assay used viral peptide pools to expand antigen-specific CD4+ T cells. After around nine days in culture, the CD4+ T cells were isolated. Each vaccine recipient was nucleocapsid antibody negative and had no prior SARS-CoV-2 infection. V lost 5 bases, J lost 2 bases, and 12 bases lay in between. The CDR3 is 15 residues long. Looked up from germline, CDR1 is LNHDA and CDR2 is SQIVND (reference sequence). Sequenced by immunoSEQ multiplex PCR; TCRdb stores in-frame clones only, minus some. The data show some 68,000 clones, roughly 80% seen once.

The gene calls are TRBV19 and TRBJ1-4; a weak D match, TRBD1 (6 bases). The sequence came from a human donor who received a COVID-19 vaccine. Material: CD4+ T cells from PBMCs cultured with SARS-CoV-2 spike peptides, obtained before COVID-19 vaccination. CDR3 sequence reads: CASSSGQPTNEKLFF. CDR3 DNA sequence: TGTGCCAGTAGTTCCGGACAGCCTACTAATGAAAAACTGTTTTTT.